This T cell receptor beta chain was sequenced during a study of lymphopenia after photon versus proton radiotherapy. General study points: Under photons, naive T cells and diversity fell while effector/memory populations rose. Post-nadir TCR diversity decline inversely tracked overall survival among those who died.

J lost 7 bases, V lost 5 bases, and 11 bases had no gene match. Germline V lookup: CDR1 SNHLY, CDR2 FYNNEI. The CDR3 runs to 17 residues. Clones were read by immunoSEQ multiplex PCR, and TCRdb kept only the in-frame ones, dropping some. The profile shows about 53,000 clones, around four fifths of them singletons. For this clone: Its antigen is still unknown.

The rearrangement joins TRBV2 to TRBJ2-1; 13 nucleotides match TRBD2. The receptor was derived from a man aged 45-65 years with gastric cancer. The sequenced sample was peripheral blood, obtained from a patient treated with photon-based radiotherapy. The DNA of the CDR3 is TGTGCCAGCAGTAGGCGGGGCAGGGGACTAGCGGGGAATGAGCAGTTCTTC. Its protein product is CASSRRGRGLAGNEQFF.